This T cell receptor beta chain was identified during a study of T cell responses to AZD1222 COVID-19 vaccine. Repertoires were generated with immunoSEQ multiplex PCR, while TCRdb's copy carries only in-frame clones and drops some. This table holds about 110,000 clones, around 92% found once. Sequencing was performed on peripheral blood, taken on day 0 of AZD1222 vaccination. The clonotype was recovered from an adult in good health.

The CDR3 region is CASSTPEDVNEKLFF. DNA for the CDR3: TGTGCCAGCAGTACCCCGGAGGATGTAAATGAAAAACTGTTTTTT. This chain connects TRBV28 to TRBJ1-4; D gene unclear. V was trimmed by 5 bases and J by 5 bases, leaving 15 bases between them. This CDR3 is 15 amino acids long. Germline CDR1 is MDHEN and CDR2 is SYDVKM.